This T cell receptor (beta chain) was profiled in a study of cytomegalovirus exposure and HLA in healthy donors. Study-level background: A later analysis reported the 120 or so validation repertoires used the same platform as the approximately 700 first-cohort repertoires. Findings and caveats of the study: As was reported, the classifier diagnosed cytomegalovirus status with high specificity and sensitivity.

In the case of this clone: The antigen remains undetermined.

Assay: immunoSEQ multiplex PCR; the TCRdb copy retains only in-frame clones and omits some. The profile shows over 100,000 clones, 75% to 90% of them singletons. Source material: PBMCs. The receptor comes from a woman aged 18-29 years in good health and CMV-seronegative.

The CDR3 here is CASSLARGELFF. In DNA form, the CDR3 reads TGTGCCAGCAGCTTAGCGCGCGGGGAGCTGTTTTTT. The chain uses TRBV7-9 and TRBJ2-2; no reliable D call. The ends were cut back, 0 bases at V and 7 bases at J, with 3 bases in the middle. This CDR3 comprises 12 residues. Germline V gives CDR1 SEHNR, CDR2 FQNEAQ (reference sequence).